These T cell receptor beta chains were read from a single sample in a study of blood T cell repertoires in COVID-19. The protocol was immunoSEQ multiplex PCR, while the TCRdb copy is restricted to in-frame clones and leaves out a portion. The data show 150,000 to 200,000 clones, with 70% to 90% seen just once and around 9% held by the top ten. Sequenced input: peripheral blood. The receptors derive from a man between 45 and 60 years old with active or convalescent COVID-19. The CDR3 runs from the conserved cysteine through the conserved F or W. The order of the fields is V gene, D gene, clone size, J gene, CDR3 DNA, CDR3 protein. A D gene is named only where the DNA matches it firmly. For some rows the clone size is stated as once, few or many, or as a class when expanded; others skip it.

>TRBV2|TRBD2|-|TRBJ2-7
TGTGCCAGCAGTGAGTCGACTAGCGGGAGTTTTGGGTGGCAGTACTTC
CASSESTSGSFGWQYF
>TRBV14|TRBD2|once|TRBJ2-2
TGTGCCAGCAGCAAGTTTGGACTAGCGGGAAACACCGGGGAGCTGTTTTTT
CASSKFGLAGNTGELFF
>TRBV18|TRBD1|-|TRBJ1-6
TGTGCCAGCTCACCTGGGACAGGGATTTCACCCCTCCACTTT
CASSPGTGISPLHF
>TRBV20-1|TRBD1|-|TRBJ1-6
TGCAGTGCTAGTAATATCGGGACAGATAATTCACCCCTCCACTTT
CSASNIGTDNSPLHF
>TRBV5-5|TRBD1|-|TRBJ2-7
TGTGCCAGCAGCCCGGGGGGACAGGGGCCTTTCATGGAGCAGTACTTC
CASSPGGQGPFMEQYF
>TRBV18|-|-|TRBJ1-6
TGTGCCAGCTCACCAGCAGGGCTGGCTAATTCACCCCTCCACTTT
CASSPAGLANSPLHF
>TRBV4-1|TRBD1|few|TRBJ1-4
TGCGCCAGCAGCCAGGTCAGGGGGCGGTCAACTAATGAAAAACTGTTTTTT
CASSQVRGRSTNEKLFF
>TRBV7-5|-|-|TRBJ1-1
TGTGTCAGAAGCCAAAGACAGGGGGATACTGAAGCTTTCTTT
CVRSQRQGDTEAFF
>TRBV7-9|-|-|TRBJ2-3
TGTGCCAGCAGCTCCGCAGATACGCAGTATTTT
CASSSADTQYF
>TRBV28|TRBD1|-|TRBJ1-2
TGTGCCAGCAGTGCAACGGGACAGACACCTGGCTACACCTTC
CASSATGQTPGYTF
>TRBV9|TRBD2|few|TRBJ2-2
TGTGCCAGCAGCGGGGTAGCGGGGAACACCGGGGAGCTGTTTTTT
CASSGVAGNTGELFF
>TRBV18|-|-|TRBJ1-2
TGTGCCAGCTCACCCCAGGGACTAGGGTATGGCTACACCTTC
CASSPQGLGYGYTF